This TCR beta chain was recovered during a study of cytomegalovirus exposure and HLA in healthy donors. Whole-study findings and limits: HLA restriction was apparent for most CMV-associated TCR beta chains in a later analysis. Altogether, more than 150 TCR beta chains were recorded as cytomegalovirus-associated.

Trimming stripped 6 bases from V and 5 bases from J, with 19 bases between. Germline V gene lookup returns CDR1 MNHEY and CDR2 SVGAGI. The CDR3 covers 15 residues. The PCR ran on 60 Vbeta and 13 Jbeta primers. In the source study's methods: In a later analysis, roughly 10 million of 75 million to 90 million unique beta chains occurred in at least two donors. Generated by immunoSEQ multiplex PCR, the TCRdb table keeps only in-frame clones and is missing some. Clone size and the V and J calls come from that table; the DNA yielded D and trimming. This sample contains some 150,000 clones. Comments on this clone: Its target is unknown.

Specimen: PBMCs. The clonotype originates from a woman aged 18 to 35 in good health and CMV-seropositive. V is TRBV6-5 and J is TRBJ1-2; tentative D call: TRBD1 (6 bases). The chain's CDR3 is CASSYRKTGPYGYTF. The CDR3 region has the DNA TGTGCCAGCAGCTATCGAAAGACAGGACCTTATGGCTACACCTTC.